This T cell receptor (beta chain) was sequenced for a study of cytomegalovirus exposure and HLA in healthy donors. Turning to the study itself: Counted in an early data release were approximately 80 million unique TCRs from HLA-typed donors.

The CDR3 sequence is 15 residues long. Trimming left V 5 bases short and J 2 bases short, with 16 bases between. The V gene's germline CDR1 is SEHNR and CDR2 FQNEAQ (reference sequence). Study results and caveats: In a later analysis, the majority of CMV-associated beta chains seemingly showed HLA restriction. Later on, an analysis found that several of the most significant clusters appeared to be linked to common viral pathogens, which included parvovirus B19.

Researchers ran the PCR with 60 Vbeta and 13 Jbeta primers. Assay: immunoSEQ multiplex PCR; the TCRdb copy retains only in-frame clones and omits some. The sample holds fewer than 120,000 clones, 76% seen once. Healthy people donating bone marrow made up the donors. In this sample, this clone turned up once. Antigen unknown. V gene TRBV7-9 combines with J gene TRBJ2-7; perhaps TRBD1 as D (7 bases). Sequenced: PBMCs. This clonotype originated in a man aged 25 to 40 in good health and CMV-seropositive. CDR3 amino acids: CASSLEGGGTYEQYF. CDR3 bases: TGTGCCAGCAGCCTCGAAGGGGGCGGGACCTACGAGCAGTACTTC.